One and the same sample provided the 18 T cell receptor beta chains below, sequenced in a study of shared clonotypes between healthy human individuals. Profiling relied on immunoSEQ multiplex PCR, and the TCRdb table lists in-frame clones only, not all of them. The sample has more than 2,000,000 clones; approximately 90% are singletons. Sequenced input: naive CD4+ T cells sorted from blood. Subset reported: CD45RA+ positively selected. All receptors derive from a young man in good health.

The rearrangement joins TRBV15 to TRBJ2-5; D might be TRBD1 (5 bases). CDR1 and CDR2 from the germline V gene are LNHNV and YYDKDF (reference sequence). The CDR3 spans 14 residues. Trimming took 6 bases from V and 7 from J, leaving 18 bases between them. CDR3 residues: CATRPLTGRRTQYF. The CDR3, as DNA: TGTGCCACCAGGCCCTTAACAGGTCGTCGGACCCAGTACTTC.

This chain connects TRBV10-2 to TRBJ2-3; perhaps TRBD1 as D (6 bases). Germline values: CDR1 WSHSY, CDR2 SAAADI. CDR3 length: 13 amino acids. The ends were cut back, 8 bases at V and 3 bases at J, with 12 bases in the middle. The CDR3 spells CASQGLDTDTQYF. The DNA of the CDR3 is TGCGCCAGCCAGGGGCTAGATACAGATACGCAGTATTTT.

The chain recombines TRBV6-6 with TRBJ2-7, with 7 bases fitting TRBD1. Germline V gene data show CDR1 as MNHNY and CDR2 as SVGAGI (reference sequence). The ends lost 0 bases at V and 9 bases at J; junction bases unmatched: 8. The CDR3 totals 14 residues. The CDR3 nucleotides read TGTGCCAGCAGTTACTCACAGGGGAATCGGTGGCAGTACTTC. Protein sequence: CASSYSQGNRWQYF.

Here the CDR3 reads CASGLGQKTGTKTNEKLFF. DNA of the CDR3: TGTGCTAGTGGTTTGGGACAAAAGACAGGGACTAAAACTAATGAAAAACTGTTTTTT. This rearrangement joins TRBV12-5 to TRBJ1-4, with 7 bases aligning to TRBD1. After removal of 1 base from V and 1 base from J, the junction contained 12 bases not matched to a gene. The CDR3 is made up of 19 amino acids. Germline V gene lookup returns CDR1 LGHNT and CDR2 FRNRAP.

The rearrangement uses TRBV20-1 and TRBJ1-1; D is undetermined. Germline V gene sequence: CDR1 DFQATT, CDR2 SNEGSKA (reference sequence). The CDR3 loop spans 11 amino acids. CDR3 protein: CKITRGTEAFF. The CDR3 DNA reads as TGCAAGATAACCCGGGGCACTGAAGCTTTCTTT.

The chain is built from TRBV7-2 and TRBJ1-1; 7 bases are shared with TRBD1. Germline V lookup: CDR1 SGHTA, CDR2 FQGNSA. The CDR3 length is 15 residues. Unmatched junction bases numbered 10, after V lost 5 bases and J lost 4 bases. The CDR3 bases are TGTGCCAGCAGCCCCTCGACAGGGTTGGGCACTGAAGCTTTCTTT. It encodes CASSPSTGLGTEAFF.

The CDR3 here is CASSPKQGSRDTQYF. CDR3 coding DNA: TGTGCCAGCTCACCGAAACAGGGATCGAGAGATACGCAGTATTTT. This chain connects TRBV18 to TRBJ2-3; the D gene is possibly TRBD1 (6 bases). The ends were cut back, 3 bases at V and 5 bases at J, with 15 bases in the middle. The germline CDR1 and CDR2 sequences are KGHSH and LQKENI. This CDR3 is built from 15 residues.

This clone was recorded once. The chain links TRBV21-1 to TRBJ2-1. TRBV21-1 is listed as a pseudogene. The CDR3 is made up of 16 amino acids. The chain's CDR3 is CASSKAGFWVYNEQFF. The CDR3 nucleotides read TGTGCCAGCAGCAAAGCTGGGTTCTGGGTTTACAATGAGCAGTTCTTC.

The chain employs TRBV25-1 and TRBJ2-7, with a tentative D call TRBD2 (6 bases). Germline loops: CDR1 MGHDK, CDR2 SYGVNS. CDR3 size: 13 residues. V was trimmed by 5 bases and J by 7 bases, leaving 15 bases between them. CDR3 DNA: TGTGCCAGCAGTCTCCCGGGAGTAGGTGAGCAGTACTTC. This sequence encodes CASSLPGVGEQYF.

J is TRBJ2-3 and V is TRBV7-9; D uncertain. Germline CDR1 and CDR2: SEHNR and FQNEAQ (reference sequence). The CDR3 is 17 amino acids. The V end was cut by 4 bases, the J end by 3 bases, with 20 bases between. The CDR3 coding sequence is TGTGCCAGCAGCTCAACGCTCCTAGGCTTAGGGACAGATACGCAGTATTTT. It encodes CASSSTLLGLGTDTQYF.

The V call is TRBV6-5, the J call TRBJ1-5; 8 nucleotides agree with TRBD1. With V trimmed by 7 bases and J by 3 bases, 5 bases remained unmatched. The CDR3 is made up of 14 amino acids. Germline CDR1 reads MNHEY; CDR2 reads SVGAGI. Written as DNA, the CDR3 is TGTGCCAGCAAGCAGACAGGGGTCAATCAGCCCCAGCATTTT. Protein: CASKQTGVNQPQHF.

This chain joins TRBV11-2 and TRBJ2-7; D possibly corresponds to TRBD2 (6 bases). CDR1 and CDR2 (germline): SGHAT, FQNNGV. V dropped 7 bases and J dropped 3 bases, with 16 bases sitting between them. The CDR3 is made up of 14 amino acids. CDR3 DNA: TGTGCCAGCACCCTTGCGGGGATTATCTACGAGCAGTACTTC. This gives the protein CASTLAGIIYEQYF.

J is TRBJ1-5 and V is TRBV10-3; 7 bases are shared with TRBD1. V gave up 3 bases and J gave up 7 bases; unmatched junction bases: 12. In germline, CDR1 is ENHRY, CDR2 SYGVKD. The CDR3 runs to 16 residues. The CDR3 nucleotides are TGTGCCATCAGTGAATACCCCACAGGGGTACGGCAGCCCCAGCATTTT. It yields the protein CAISEYPTGVRQPQHF.

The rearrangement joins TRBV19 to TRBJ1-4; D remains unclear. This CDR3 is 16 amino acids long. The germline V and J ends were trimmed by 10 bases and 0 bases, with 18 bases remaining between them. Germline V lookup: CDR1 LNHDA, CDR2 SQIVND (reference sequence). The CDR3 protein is CATAFWSTSTNEKLFF. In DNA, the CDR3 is TGTGCCACCGCCTTCTGGTCGACTTCAACTAATGAAAAACTGTTTTTT. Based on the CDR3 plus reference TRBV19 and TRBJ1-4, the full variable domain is DGGITQSPKYLFRKEGQNVTLSCEQNLNHDAMYWYRQDPGQGLRLIYYSQIVNDFQKGDIAEGYSVSREKKESFPLTVTSAQKNPTAFYLCATAFWSTSTNEKLFFGSGTQLSVL.

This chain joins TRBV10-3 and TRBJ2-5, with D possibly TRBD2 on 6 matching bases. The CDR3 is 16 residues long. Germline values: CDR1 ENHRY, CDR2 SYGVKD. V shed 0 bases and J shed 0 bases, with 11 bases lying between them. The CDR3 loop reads CAISESGEAYQETQYF. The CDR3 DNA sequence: TGTGCCATCAGTGAGTCGGGGGAGGCGTACCAAGAGACCCAGTACTTC.

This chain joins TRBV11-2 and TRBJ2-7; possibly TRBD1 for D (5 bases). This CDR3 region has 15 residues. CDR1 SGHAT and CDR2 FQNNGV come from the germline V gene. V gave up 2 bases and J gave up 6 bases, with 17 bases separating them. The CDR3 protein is CASSLLSQGRGEQYF. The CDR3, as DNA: TGTGCCAGCAGCTTACTTTCCCAGGGTAGAGGCGAGCAGTACTTC. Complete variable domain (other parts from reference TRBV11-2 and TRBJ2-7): EAGVAQSPRYKIIEKRQSVAFWCNPISGHATLYWYQQILGQGPKLLIQFQNNGVVDDSQLPKDRFSAERLKGVDSTLKIQPAKLEDSAVYLCASSLLSQGRGEQYFGPGTRLTVT.

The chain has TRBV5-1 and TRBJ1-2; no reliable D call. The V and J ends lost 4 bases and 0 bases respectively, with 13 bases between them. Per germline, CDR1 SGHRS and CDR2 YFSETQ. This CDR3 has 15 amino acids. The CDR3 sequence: CASSTGSPSNYGYTF. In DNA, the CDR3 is TGCGCCAGCAGCACCGGGAGCCCTTCTAACTATGGCTACACCTTC. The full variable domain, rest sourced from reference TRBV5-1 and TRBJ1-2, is KAGVTQTPRYLIKTRGQQVTLSCSPISGHRSVSWYQQTPGQGLQFLFEYFSETQRNKGNFPGRFSGRQFSNSRSEMNVSTLELGDSALYLCASSTGSPSNYGYTFGSGTRLTVV.

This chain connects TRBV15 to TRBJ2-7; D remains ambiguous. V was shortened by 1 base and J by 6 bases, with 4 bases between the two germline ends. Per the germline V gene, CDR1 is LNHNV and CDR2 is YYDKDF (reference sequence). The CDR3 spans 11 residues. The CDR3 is CATSRGFEQYF. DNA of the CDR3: TGTGCCACCAGCAGAGGATTCGAGCAGTACTTC.